Reported below is one T cell receptor (beta chain). Its antigen is not known. The entry originates in a study of Ad26.COV2.S vaccination and SARS-CoV-2 variants. The wider study: Dosing was one shot or two shots 56 days apart. Study results and caveats: Relative to placebo recipients, vaccine recipients exhibited elevated spike-specific TCR breadth.

Treatment here: 15 to 20 received Ad26.COV2.S at low or high dose, single or two shots; 5 received placebo; per-sample allocation not given. Samples came from day 63 after the first vaccine or placebo injection. Boston provided a donor who was an adult aged 18-55 years. The method was immunoSEQ multiplex PCR; TCRdb's version includes in-frame clones alone and lacks a portion of them. The top ten hold 10% to 15% of the sample, which has fewer than 500,000 clones, over 75% seen once. Trimming removed 5 bases from V and 11 bases from J, with 12 bases in between. The CDR3 is 11 residues long. Looked up from germline, CDR1 is SGHAT and CDR2 is FQDESV (reference sequence).

This TCR was recovered from a person between 18 and 59 years old who received the Ad26.COV2.S COVID-19 vaccine or a placebo. The sequencing here drew on peripheral blood, taken in a trial of Ad26.COV2.S vaccine versus placebo. This chain uses TRBV11-1 with TRBJ1-1; weak D call: TRBD1 (5 bases). The CDR3 loop reads CASSPGFGAFF. CDR3 DNA: TGTGCCAGCAGCCCAGGGTTCGGGGCTTTCTTT.